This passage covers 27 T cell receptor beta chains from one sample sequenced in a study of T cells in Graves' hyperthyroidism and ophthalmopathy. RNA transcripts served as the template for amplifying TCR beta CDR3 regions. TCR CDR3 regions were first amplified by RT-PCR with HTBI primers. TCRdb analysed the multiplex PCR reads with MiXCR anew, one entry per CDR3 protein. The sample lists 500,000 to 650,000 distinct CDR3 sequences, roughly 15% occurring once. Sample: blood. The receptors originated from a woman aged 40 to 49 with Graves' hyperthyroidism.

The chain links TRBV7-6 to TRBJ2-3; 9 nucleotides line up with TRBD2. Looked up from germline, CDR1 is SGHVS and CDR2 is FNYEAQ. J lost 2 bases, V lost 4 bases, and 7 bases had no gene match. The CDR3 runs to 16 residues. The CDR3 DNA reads TGTGCCAGCAGCTCCCTGACTAGCGGAAACACAGATACGCAGTATTTT. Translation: CASSSLTSGNTDTQYF.

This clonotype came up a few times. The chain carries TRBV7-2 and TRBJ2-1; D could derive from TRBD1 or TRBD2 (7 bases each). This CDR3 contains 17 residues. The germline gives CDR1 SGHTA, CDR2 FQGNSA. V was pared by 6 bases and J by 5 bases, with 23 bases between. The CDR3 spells CASSLGGPRGGNNEQFF. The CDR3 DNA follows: TGTGCCAGCAGTCTAGGGGGCCCTAGGGGGGGGAACAATGAGCAGTTCTTC.

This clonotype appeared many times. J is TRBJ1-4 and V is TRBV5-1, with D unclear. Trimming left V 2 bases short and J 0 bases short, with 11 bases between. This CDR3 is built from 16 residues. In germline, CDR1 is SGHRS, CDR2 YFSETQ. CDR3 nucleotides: TGCGCCAGCAGCTTCGGCACAGTTGCAACTAATGAAAAACTGTTTTTT. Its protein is CASSFGTVATNEKLFF.

CDR3: CASSLQFAGGPNEQFF. As DNA, the CDR3 is TGTGCCAGCAGCCTACAATTCGCGGGCGGTCCCAATGAGCAGTTCTTC. The chain employs TRBV28 and TRBJ2-1; the D gene is possibly TRBD2 (5 bases). Germline V gene data show CDR1 as MDHEN and CDR2 as SYDVKM. The CDR3 extends over 16 amino acids. V dropped 6 bases and J dropped 6 bases, with 21 bases sitting between them.

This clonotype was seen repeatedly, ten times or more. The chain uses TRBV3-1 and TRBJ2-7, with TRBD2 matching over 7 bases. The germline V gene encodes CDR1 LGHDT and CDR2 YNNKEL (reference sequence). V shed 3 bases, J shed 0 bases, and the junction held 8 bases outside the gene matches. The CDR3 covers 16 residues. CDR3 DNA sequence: TGTGCCAGCAGCCACCGACTAGCCGTAAACTCCTACGAGCAGTACTTC. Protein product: CASSHRLAVNSYEQYF.

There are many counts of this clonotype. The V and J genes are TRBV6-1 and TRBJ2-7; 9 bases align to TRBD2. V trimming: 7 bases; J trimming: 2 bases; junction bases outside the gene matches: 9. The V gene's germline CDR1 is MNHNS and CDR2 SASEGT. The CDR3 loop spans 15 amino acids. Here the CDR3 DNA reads TGTGCCAGCAACAAAAGGACTAGCGATACCTACGAGCAGTACTTC. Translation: CASNKRTSDTYEQYF.

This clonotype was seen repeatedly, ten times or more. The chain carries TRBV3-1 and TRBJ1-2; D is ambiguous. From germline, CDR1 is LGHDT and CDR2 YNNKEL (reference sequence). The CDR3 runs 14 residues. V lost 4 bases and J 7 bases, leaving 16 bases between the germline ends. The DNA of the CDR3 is TGTGCCAGCAGCCCCCAGGAGGCCAGTGGTGGCTACACCTTC. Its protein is CASSPQEASGGYTF. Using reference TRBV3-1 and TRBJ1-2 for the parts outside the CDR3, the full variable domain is DTAVSQTPKYLVTQMGNDKSIKCEQNLGHDTMYWYKQDSKKFLKIMFSYNNKELIINETVPNRFSPKSPDKAHLNLHINSLELGDSAVYFCASSPQEASGGYTFGSGTRLTVV.

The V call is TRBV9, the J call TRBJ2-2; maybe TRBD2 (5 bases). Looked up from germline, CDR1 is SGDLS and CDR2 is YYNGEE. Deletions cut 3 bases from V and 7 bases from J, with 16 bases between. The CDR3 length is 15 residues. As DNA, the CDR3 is TGTGCCAGCAGCGCCTTAGAGGGTTCGGGCGGGGAGCTGTTTTTT. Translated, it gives CASSALEGSGGELFF.

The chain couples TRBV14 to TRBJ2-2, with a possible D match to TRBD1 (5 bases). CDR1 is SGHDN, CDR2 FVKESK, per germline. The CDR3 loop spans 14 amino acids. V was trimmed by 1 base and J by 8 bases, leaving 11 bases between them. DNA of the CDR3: TGTGCCAGCAGCCAAGTTAGGACACGTGGGGAGCTGTTTTTT. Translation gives CASSQVRTRGELFF.

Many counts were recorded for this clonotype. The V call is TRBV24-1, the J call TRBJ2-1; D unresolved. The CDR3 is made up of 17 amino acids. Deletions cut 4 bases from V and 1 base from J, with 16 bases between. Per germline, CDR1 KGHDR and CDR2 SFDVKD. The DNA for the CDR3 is TGTGCCACCAGTGACCTGGTGGGGTCTGGGTCCTACAATGAGCAGTTCTTC. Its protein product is CATSDLVGSGSYNEQFF.

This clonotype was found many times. The CDR3 is CASSPPNVDTEAFF. DNA of the CDR3: TGTGCCAGCTCACCACCGAACGTGGACACTGAAGCTTTCTTT. V usage is TRBV18 and J usage is TRBJ1-1; D gene ambiguous. Germline loops: CDR1 KGHSH, CDR2 LQKENI. Trimming left V 0 bases short and J 3 bases short, with 8 bases between. This CDR3 is 14 amino acids long.

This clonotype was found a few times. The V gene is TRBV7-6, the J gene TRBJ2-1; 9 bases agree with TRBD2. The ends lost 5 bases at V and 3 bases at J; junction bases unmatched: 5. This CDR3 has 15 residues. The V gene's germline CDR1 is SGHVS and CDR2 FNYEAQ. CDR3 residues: CASSKTSGYYNEQFF. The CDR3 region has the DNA TGTGCCAGCAGCAAGACTAGCGGATACTACAATGAGCAGTTCTTC.

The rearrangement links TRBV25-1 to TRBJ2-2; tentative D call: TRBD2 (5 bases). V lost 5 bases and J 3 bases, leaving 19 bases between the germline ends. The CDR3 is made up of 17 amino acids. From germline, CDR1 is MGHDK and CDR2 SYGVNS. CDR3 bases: TGTGCCAGCAGTCCTTCCACGTGGGTCGGGGACACCGGGGAGCTGTTTTTT. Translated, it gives CASSPSTWVGDTGELFF.

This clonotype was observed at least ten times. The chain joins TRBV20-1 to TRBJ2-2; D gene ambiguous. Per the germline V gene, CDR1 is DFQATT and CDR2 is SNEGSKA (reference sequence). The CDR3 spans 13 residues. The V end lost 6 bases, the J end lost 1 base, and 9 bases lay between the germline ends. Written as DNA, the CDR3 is TGCAGTGCAAGCTGGGAGAACACCGGGGAGCTGTTTTTT. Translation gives CSASWENTGELFF.

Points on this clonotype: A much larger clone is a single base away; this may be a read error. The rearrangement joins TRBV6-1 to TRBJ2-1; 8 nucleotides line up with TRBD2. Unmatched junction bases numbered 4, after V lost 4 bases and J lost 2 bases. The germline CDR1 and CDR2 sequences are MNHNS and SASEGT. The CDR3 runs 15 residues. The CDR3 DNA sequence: TGTGCCAGCAGTGTACGGGAGGGGCCCTACAATGAGCAGTTCTTC. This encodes CASSVREGPYNEQFF.

The CDR3 DNA follows: TGTGCCAGCAGTGAAGGCATAGGTCTGAATGAGCAGTTCTTC. Protein: CASSEGIGLNEQFF. The chain is built from TRBV2 and TRBJ2-1; D call uncertain. CDR3 length: 14 residues. Germline assignment: CDR1 SNHLY and CDR2 FYNNEI. With 1 base removed from V and 7 bases from J, the gap between germline ends came to 11 bases.

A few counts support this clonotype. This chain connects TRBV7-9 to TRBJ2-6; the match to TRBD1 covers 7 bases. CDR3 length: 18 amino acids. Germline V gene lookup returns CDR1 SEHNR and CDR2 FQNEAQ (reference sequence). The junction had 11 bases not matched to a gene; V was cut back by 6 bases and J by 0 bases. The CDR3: CASSQTGTASSGANVLTF. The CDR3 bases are TGTGCCAGCAGTCAGACCGGGACAGCGAGCTCTGGGGCCAACGTCCTGACTTTC.

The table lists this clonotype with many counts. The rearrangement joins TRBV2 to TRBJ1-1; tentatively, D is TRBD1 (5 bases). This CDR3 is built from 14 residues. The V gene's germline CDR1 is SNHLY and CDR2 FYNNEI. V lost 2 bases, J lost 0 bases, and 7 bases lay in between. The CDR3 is CASSEPRVNTEAFF. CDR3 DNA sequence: TGTGCCAGCAGTGAACCCAGGGTGAACACTGAAGCTTTCTTT.

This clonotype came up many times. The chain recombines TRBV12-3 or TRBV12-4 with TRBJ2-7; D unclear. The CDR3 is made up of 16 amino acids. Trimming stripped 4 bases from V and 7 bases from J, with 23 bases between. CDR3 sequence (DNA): TGTGCCAGCAGTTCCGATTTGGACGGTGGGTCTGAAGAGCAGTACTTC. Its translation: CASSSDLDGGSEEQYF.

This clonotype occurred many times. The CDR3 sequence: CASRESGGFLNEQFF. The DNA for the CDR3 is TGTGCCAGCAGAGAGTCGGGAGGGTTTCTGAATGAGCAGTTCTTC. This sequence joins TRBV6-2 or TRBV6-3 and TRBJ2-1; the match to TRBD2 covers 8 bases. Germline CDR1 is MNHEY and CDR2 is SVGEGT. CDR3 length equals 15 residues. The V segment lost 6 bases and the J segment 7 bases; nucleotides outside the gene matches: 11.

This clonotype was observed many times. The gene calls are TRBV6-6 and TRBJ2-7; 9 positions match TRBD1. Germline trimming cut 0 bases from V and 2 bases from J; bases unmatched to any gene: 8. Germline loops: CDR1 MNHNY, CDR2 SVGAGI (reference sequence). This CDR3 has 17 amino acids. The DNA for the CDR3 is TGTGCCAGCAGTTACTCGTTCGGGACAGGGTCAGCCTACGAGCAGTACTTC. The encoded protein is CASSYSFGTGSAYEQYF.

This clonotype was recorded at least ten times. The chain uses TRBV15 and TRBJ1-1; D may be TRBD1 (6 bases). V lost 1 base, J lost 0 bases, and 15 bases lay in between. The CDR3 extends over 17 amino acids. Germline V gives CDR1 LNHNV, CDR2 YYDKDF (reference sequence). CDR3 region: CATSRVGGREMNTEAFF. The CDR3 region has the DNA TGTGCCACCAGCAGAGTAGGGGGGCGAGAAATGAACACTGAAGCTTTCTTT.

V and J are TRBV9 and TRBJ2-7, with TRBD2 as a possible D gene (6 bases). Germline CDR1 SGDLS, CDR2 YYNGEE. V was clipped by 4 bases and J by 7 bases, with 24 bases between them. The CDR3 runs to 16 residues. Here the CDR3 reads CASSPDTGTPHLEQYF. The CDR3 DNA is TGTGCCAGCAGCCCAGATACCGGGACTCCTCATCTTGAGCAGTACTTC.

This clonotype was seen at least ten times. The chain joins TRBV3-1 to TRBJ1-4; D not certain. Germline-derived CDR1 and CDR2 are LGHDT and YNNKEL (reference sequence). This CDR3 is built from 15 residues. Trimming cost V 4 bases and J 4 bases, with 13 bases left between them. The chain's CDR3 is CASSPSGGSNEKLFF. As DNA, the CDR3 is TGTGCCAGCAGCCCGTCGGGAGGGAGTAATGAAAAACTGTTTTTT.

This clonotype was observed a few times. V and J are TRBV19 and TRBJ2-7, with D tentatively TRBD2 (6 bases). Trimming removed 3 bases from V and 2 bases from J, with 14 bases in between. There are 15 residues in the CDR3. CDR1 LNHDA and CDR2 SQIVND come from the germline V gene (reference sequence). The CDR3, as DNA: TGTGCCAGTAGTATGGGTCAGGCGGGAACCTACGAGCAGTACTTC. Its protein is CASSMGQAGTYEQYF.

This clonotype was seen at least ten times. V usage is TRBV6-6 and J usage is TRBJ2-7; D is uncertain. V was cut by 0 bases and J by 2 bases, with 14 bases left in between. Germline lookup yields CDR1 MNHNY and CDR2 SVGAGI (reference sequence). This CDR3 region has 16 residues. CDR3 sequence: CASSYSFRSSTYEQYF. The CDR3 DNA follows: TGTGCCAGCAGTTACTCTTTCCGCAGTTCGACCTACGAGCAGTACTTC.

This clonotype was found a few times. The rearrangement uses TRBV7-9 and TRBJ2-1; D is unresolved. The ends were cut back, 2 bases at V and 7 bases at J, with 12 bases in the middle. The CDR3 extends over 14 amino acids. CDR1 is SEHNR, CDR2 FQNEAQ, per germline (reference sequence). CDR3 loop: CASSLSRAANEQFF. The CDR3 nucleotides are TGTGCCAGCAGCTTATCAAGGGCCGCTAATGAGCAGTTCTTC.